This TCR beta chain was found in a study of PD-L1 blockade in urothelial cancer. Whole-study context: Blood was tested 3 weeks (second dose) and 6 weeks into treatment. A median blood sample held 141,255 T cells and tens of thousands of unique TCRs.

Each patient gave between 1 and 8 samples of peripheral blood mononuclear cells, which were collected pretreatment and during treatment. Only in-frame clones appear in the TCRdb table, and some are missing; sequencing was by immunoSEQ multiplex PCR. Of approximately 32,000 clones listed, over 70% were seen once; the top ten hold approximately 3.5%. Germline CDR1 is SGHRS and CDR2 is YFSETQ. V dropped 5 bases and J dropped 7; count of bases not matched to a gene: 8. The CDR3 loop spans 13 amino acids. The input for sequencing was PBMCs, taken around atezolizumab (anti-PD-L1) treatment. This sequence originates from a man in his sixties or seventies with urothelial cancer. The genes are TRBV5-1 and TRBJ2-7, with TRBD2 matching over 8 bases. The CDR3 loop reads CASSPSGGGEQYF. Written as DNA, the CDR3 is TGCGCCAGCAGTCCGAGCGGGGGAGGAGAGCAGTACTTC.